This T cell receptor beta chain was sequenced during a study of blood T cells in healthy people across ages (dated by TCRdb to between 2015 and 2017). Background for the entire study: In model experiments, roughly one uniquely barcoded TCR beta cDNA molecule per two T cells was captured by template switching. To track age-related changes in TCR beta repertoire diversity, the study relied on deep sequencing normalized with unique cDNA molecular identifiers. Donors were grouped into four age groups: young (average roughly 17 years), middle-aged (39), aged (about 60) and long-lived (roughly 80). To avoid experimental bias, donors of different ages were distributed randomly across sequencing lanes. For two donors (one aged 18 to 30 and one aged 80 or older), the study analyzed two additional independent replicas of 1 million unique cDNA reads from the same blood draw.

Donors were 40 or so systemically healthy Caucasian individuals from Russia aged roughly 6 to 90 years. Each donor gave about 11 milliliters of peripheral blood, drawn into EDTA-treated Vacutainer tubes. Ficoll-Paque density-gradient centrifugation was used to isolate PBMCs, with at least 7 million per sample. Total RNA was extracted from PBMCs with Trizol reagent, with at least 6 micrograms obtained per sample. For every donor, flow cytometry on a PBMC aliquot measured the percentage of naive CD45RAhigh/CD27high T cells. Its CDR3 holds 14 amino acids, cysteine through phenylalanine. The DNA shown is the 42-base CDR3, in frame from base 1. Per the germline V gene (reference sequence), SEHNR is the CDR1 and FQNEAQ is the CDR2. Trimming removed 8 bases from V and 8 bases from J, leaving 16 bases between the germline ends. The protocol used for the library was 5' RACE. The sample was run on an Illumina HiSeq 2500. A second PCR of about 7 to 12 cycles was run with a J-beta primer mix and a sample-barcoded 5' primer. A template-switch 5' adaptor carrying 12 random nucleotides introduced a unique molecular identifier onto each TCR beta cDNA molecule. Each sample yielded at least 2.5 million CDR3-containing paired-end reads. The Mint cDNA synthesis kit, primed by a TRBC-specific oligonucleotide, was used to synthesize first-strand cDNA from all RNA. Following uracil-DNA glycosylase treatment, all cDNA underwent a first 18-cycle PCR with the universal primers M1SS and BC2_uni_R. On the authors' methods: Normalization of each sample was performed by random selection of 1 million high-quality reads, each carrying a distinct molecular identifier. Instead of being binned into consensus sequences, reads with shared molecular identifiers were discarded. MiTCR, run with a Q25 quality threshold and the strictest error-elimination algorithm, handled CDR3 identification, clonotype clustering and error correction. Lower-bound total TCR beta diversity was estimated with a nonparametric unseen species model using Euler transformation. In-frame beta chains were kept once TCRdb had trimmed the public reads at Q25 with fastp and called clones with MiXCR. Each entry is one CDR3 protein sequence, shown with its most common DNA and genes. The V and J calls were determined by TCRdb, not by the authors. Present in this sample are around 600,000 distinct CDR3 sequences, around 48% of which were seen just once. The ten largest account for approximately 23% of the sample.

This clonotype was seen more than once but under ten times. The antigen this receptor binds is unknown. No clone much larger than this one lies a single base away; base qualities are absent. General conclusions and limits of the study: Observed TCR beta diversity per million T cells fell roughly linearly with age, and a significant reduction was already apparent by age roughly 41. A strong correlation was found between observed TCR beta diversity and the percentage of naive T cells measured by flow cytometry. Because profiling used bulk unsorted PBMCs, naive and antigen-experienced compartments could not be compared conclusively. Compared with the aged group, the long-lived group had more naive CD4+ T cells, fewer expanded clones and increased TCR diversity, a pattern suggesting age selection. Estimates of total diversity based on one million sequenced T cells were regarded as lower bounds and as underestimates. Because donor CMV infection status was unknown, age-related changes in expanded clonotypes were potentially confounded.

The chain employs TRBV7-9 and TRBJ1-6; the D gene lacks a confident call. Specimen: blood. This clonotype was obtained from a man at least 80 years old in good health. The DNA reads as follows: TGTGCCAGCTCCTTCGGAGACCAGGATTCACCCCTCCACTTT. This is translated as CASSFGDQDSPLHF.